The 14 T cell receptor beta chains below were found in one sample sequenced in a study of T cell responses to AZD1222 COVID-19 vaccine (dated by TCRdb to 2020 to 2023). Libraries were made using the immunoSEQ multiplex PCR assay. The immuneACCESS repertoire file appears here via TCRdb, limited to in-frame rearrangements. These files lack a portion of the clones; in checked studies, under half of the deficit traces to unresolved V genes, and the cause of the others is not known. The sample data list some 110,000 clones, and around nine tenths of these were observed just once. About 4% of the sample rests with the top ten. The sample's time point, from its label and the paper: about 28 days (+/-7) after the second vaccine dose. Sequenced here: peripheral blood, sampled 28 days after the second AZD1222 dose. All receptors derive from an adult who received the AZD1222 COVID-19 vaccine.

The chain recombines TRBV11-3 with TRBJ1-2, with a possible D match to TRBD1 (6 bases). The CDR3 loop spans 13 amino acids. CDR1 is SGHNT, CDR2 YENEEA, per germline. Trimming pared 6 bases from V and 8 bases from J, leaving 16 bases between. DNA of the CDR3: TGTGCCAGCAGAATTACTGGGACACTCGGCTACACCTTC. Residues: CASRITGTLGYTF.

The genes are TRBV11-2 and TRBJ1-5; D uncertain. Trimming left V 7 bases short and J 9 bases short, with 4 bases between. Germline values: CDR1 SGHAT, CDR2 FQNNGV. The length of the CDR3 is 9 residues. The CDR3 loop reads CASTPPQHF. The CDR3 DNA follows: TGTGCCAGCACACCGCCCCAGCATTTT.

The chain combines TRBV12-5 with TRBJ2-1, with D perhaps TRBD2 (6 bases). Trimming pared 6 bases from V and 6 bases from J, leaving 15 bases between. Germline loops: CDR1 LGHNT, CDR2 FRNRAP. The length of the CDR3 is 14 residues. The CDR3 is CASGGGPQSNEQFF. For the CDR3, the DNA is TGTGCTAGTGGGGGGGGACCCCAGTCCAATGAGCAGTTCTTC.

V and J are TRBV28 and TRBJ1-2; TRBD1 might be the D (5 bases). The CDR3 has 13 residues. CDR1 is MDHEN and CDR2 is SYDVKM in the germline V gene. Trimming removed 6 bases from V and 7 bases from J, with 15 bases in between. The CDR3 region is CASRLGGWSGYTF. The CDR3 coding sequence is TGTGCCAGCAGACTCGGGGGTTGGTCTGGCTACACCTTC.

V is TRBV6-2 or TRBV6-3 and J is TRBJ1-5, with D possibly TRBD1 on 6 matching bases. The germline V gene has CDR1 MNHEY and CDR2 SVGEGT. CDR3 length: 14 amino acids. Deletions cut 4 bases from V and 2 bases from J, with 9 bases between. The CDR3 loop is CASSFRGGNQPQHF. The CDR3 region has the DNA TGTGCCAGCAGTTTCAGGGGAGGCAATCAGCCCCAGCATTTT.

Written as DNA, the CDR3 is TGTGCCGTTATGAACCCGATATATCGGGAGACCCAGTACTTC. Its translation is CAVMNPIYRETQYF. This sequence joins TRBV27 and TRBJ2-5; D gene unclear. Germline lookup yields CDR1 MNHEY and CDR2 SMNVEV (reference sequence). Between the trimmed V and J ends, which lost 11 bases and 5 bases, there was a span of 21 bases. CDR3 length: 14 amino acids.

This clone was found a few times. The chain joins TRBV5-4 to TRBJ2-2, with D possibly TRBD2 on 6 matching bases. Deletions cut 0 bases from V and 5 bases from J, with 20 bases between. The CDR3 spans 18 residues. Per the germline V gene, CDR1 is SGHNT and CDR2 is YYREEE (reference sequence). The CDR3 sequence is CASSLGGPDTGGTGELFF. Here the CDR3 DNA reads TGTGCCAGCAGCTTGGGGGGTCCCGATACCGGAGGGACCGGGGAGCTGTTTTTT.

This chain's CDR3 is CASSLGPNVGQLSEQYF. As DNA, the CDR3 is TGTGCCAGCAGCTTAGGCCCCAACGTGGGGCAGTTATCCGAGCAGTACTTC. This chain links TRBV7-2 with TRBJ2-7; a possible D gene is TRBD1 (5 bases). The CDR3 contains 17 residues. V lost 1 base to trimming and J lost 6 bases, with 22 bases between them. Germline V gene sequence: CDR1 SGHTA, CDR2 FQGNSA.

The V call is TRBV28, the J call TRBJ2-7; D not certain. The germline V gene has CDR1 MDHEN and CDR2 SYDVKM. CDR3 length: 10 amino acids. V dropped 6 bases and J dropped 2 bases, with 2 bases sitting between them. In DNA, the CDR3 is TGTGCCAGCAGGGCCTACGAGCAGTACTTC. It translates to CASRAYEQYF. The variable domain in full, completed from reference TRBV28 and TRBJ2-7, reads DVKVTQSSRYLVKRTGEKVFLECVQDMDHENMFWYRQDPGLGLRLIYFSYDVKMKEKGDIPEGYSVSREKKERFSLILESASTNQTSMYLCASRAYEQYFGPGTRLTVT.

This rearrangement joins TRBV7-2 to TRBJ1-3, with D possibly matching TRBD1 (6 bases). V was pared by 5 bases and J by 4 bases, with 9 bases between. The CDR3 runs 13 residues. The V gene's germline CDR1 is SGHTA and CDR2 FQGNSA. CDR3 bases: TGTGCCAGCAGCCACACAGGGGGAAACACCATATATTTT. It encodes CASSHTGGNTIYF.

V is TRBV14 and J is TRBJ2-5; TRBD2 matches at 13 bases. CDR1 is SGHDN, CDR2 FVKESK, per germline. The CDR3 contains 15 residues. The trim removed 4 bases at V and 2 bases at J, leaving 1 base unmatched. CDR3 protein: CASSPGLAGQETQYF. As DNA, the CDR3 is TGTGCCAGCAGCCCGGGACTAGCGGGGCAAGAGACCCAGTACTTC.

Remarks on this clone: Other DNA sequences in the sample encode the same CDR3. The CDR3 here is CASSLEGVGTEAFF. The CDR3 bases are TGTGCCAGCAGCTTAGAGGGGGTGGGTACTGAAGCTTTCTTT. The chain employs TRBV11-2 and TRBJ1-1, with D possibly matching TRBD1 (5 bases). This CDR3 is built from 14 residues. Germline V gene sequence: CDR1 SGHAT, CDR2 FQNNGV. Trimming cost V 0 bases and J 5 bases, with 10 bases left between them. Filled out from reference TRBV11-2 and TRBJ1-1, the complete variable domain reads EAGVAQSPRYKIIEKRQSVAFWCNPISGHATLYWYQQILGQGPKLLIQFQNNGVVDDSQLPKDRFSAERLKGVDSTLKIQPAKLEDSAVYLCASSLEGVGTEAFFGQGTRLTVV.

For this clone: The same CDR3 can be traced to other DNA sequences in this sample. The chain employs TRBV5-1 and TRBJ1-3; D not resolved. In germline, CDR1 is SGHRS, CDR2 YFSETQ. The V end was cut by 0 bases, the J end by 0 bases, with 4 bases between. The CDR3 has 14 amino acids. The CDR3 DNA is TGCGCCAGCAGCTTGGGATCCTCTGGAAACACCATATATTTT. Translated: CASSLGSSGNTIYF.

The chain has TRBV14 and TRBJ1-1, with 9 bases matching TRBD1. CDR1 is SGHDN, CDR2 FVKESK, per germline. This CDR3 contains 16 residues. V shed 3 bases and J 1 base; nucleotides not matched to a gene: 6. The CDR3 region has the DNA TGTGCCAGCAGCCACCTCGACAGGGGGGGGAACACTGAAGCTTTCTTT. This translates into CASSHLDRGGNTEAFF.